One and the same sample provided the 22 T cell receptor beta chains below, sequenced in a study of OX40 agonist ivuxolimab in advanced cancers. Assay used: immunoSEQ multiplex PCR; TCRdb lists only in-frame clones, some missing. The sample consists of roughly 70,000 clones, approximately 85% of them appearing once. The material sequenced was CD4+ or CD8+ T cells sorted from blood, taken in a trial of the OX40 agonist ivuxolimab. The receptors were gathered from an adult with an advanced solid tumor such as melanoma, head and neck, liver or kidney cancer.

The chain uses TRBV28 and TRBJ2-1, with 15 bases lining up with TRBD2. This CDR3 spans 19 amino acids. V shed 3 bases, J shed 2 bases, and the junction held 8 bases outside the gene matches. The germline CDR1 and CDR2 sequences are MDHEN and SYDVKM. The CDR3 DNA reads TGTGCCAGCAGTTTTCGGGGACTAGCGGGAGGATGGACCTACAATGAGCAGTTCTTC. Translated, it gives CASSFRGLAGGWTYNEQFF.

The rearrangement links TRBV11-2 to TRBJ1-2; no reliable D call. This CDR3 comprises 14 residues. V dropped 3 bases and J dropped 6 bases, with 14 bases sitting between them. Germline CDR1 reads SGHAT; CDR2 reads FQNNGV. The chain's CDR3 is CASSFLLRRDGYTF. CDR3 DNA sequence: TGTGCCAGCAGCTTCCTACTTCGGCGCGATGGCTACACCTTC.

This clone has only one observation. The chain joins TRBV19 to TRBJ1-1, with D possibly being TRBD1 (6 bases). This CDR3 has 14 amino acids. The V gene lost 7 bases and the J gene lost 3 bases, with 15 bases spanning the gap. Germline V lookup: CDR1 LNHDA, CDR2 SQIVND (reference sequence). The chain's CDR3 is CASKKRTADTEAFF. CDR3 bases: TGTGCCAGTAAGAAGAGGACAGCCGACACTGAAGCTTTCTTT.

The CDR3 DNA reads TGTGCCAGCAGTTTATCGGGACAGGGGGGCCGCGGGCCCCAGCATTTT. It codes for CASSLSGQGGRGPQHF. This chain links TRBV6-5 with TRBJ1-5; the match to TRBD1 covers 11 bases. The V and J ends lost 4 bases and 9 bases, in that order; junction bases with no gene match: 11. The CDR3 has 16 residues. Germline CDR1 reads MNHEY; CDR2 reads SVGAGI.

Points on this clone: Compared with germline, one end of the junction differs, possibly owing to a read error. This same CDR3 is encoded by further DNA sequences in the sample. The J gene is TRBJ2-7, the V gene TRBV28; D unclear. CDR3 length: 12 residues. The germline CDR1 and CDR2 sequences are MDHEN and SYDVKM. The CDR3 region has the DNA TGTGCCAGCAGTCGAACCACCTACGAACAGTACTTC. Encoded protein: CASSRTTYEQYF.

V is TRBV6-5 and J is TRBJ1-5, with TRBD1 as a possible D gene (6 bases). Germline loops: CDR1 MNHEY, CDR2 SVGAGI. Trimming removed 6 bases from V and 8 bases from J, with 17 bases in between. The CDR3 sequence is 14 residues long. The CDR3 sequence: CASRPLKGVEPQHF. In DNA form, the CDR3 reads TGTGCCAGCAGGCCCCTAAAGGGGGTGGAGCCCCAGCATTTT.

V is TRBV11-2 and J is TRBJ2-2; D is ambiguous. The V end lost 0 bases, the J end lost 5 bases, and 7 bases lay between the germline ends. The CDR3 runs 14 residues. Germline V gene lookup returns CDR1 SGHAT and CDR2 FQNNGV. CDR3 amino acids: CASSLDGRTGELFF. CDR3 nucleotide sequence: TGTGCCAGCAGCTTAGATGGAAGGACCGGGGAGCTGTTTTTT.

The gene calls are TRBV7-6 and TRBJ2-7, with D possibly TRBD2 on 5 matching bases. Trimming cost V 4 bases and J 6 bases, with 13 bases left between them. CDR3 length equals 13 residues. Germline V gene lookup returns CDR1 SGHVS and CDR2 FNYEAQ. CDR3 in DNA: TGTGCCAGCAGCTCTGTGCCGGGAACCGAGCAGTACGTC. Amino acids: CASSSVPGTEQYV.

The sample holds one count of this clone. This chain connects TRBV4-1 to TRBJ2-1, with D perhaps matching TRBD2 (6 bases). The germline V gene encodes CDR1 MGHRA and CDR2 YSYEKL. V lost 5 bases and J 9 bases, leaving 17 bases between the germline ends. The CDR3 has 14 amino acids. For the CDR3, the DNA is TGCGCCAGCAGCGGCGGGACCCTCCGGGTTGAGCAGTTCTTC. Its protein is CASSGGTLRVEQFF.

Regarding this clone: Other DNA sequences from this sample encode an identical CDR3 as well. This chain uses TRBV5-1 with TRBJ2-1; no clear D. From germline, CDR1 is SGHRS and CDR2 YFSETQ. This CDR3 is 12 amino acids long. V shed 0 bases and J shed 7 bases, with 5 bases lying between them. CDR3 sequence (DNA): TGCGCCAGCAGCTTGGCATCGAATGAGCAGTTCTTC. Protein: CASSLASNEQFF. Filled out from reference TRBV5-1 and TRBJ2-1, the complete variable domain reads KAGVTQTPRYLIKTRGQQVTLSCSPISGHRSVSWYQQTPGQGLQFLFEYFSETQRNKGNFPGRFSGRQFSNSRSEMNVSTLELGDSALYLCASSLASNEQFFGPGTRLTVL.

CDR3 sequence reads: CASSPPNSITDTQYF. CDR3 in DNA: TGTGCCAGCTCACCACCGAACAGTATCACAGATACGCAGTATTTT. J is TRBJ2-3 and V is TRBV18, with no clear D. The CDR3 runs 15 residues. Germline V lookup: CDR1 KGHSH, CDR2 LQKENI. The V gene lost 0 bases and the J gene lost 2 bases, with 9 bases spanning the gap. Looking up the rest from reference TRBV18 and TRBJ2-3 gives the full variable domain: NAGVMQNPRHLVRRRGQEARLRCSPMKGHSHVYWYRQLPEEGLKFMVYLQKENIIDESGMPKERFSAEFPKEGPSILRIQQVVRGDSAAYFCASSPPNSITDTQYFGPGTRLTVL.

CDR3 region: CASSIGGRRSNTEAFF. CDR3 coding DNA: TGTGCCAGTAGTATAGGGGGGCGTCGGTCGAACACTGAAGCTTTCTTT. The V call is TRBV19, the J call TRBJ1-1; D may be TRBD1 (6 bases). The CDR3 length is 16 residues. With 1 base removed from V and 1 base from J, the gap between germline ends came to 13 bases. Germline CDR1 and CDR2: LNHDA and SQIVND (reference sequence).

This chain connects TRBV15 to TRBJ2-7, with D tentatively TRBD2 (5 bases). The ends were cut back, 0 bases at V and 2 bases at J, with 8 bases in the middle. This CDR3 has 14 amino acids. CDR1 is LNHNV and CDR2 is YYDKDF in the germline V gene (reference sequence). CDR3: CATSRDLRAYEQYF. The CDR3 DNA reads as TGTGCCACCAGCAGAGATCTGCGGGCCTACGAGCAGTACTTC.

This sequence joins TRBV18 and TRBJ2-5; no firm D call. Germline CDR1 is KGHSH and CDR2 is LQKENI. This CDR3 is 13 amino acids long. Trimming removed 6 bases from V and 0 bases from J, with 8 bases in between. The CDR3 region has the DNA TGTGCCAGCTCGCGATCGAACCAAGAGACCCAGTACTTC. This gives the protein CASSRSNQETQYF.

CDR3 in amino acids: CASSWTESPLHF. The CDR3 DNA is TGTGCCAGCAGTTGGACGGAGTCACCCCTCCACTTT. This chain links TRBV28 with TRBJ1-6, with no clear D. This CDR3 region has 12 residues. Germline V lookup: CDR1 MDHEN, CDR2 SYDVKM. Trimming pared 4 bases from V and 10 bases from J, leaving 8 bases between.

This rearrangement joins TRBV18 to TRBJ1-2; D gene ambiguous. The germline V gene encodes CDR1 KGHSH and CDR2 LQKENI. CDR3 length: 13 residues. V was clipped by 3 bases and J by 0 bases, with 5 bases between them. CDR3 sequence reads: CASSPSANYGYTF. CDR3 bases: TGTGCCAGCTCACCCTCAGCTAACTATGGCTACACCTTC.

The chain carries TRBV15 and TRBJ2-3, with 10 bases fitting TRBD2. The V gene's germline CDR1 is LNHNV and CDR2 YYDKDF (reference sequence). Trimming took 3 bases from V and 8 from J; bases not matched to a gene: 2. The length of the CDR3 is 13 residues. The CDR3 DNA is TGTGCCACCAGCAGGGTAGCGGGGGGTACGCAGTATTTT. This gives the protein CATSRVAGGTQYF.

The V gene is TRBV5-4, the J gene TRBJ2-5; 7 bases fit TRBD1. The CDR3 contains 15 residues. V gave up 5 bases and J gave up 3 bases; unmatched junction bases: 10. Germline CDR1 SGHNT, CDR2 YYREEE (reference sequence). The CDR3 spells CASRPGTVAEETQYF. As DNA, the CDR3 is TGTGCCAGCAGACCTGGGACAGTTGCGGAAGAGACCCAGTACTTC. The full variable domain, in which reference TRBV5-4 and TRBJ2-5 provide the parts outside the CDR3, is ETGVTQSPTHLIKTRGQQVTLRCSSQSGHNTVSWYQQALGQGPQFIFQYYREEENGRGNFPPRFSGLQFPNYSSELNVNALELDDSALYLCASRPGTVAEETQYFGPGTRLLVL.

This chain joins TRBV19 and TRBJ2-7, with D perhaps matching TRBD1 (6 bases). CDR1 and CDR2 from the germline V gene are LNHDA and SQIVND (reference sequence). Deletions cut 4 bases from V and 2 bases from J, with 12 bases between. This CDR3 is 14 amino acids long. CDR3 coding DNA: TGTGCCAGTAGTACACAACAGGGCCCCTACGAGCAGTACTTC. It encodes CASSTQQGPYEQYF.

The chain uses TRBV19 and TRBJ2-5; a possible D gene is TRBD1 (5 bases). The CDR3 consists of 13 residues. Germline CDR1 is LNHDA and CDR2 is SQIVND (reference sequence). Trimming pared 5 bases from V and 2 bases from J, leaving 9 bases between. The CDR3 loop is CASSRDSQETQYF. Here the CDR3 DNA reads TGTGCCAGTAGTCGTGACAGTCAAGAGACCCAGTACTTC.

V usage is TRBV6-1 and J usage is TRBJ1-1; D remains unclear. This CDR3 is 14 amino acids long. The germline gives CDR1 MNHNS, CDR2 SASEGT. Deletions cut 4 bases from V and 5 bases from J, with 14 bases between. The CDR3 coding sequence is TGTGCCAGCAGTGTTAGAGGCGGTTGGACTGAAGCTTTCTTT. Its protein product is CASSVRGGWTEAFF.

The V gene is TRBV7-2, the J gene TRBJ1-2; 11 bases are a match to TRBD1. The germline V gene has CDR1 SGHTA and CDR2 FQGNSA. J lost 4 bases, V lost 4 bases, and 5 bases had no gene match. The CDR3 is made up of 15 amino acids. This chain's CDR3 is CASSSGTGGSYGYTF. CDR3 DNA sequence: TGTGCCAGCAGCTCAGGGACAGGGGGTAGCTATGGCTACACCTTC.